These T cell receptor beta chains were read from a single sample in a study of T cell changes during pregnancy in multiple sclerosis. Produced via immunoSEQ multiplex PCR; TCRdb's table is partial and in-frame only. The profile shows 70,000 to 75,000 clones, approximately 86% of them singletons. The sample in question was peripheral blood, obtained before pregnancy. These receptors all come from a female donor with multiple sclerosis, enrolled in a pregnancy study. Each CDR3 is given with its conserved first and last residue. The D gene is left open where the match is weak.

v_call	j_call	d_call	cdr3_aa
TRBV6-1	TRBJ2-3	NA	CASSELGSSTDTQYF
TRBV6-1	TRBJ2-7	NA	CASSEGGLNYEQYF
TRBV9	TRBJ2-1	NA	CASSVDPGVSWNEQFF
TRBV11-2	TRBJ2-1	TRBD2	CASSSNIAGGPRNEQFF
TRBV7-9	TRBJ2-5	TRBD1	CASSSQGGGTETQYF
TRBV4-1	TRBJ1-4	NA	CASSQDKWSATNEKLFF
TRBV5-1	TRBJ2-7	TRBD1	CASSLAGTALYEQYF
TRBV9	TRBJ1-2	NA	CASSVGSQGPNYGYTF
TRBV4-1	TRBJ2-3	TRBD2	CASSQDQDSGGSVSTDTQYF
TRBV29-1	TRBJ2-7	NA	CSVEAIGDSEQYF
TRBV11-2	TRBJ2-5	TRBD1	CASSGQGVGETQYF
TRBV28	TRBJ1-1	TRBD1	CASQGAGTEAFF
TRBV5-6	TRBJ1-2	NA	CASSPNGQSIYGYTF
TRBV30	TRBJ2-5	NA	CAWAPGLQETQYF
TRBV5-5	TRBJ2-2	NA	CASSLRHSNTGELFF
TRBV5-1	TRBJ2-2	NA	CASSQDRSDTGELFF
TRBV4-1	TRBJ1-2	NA	CASSQAPDSEVRDGYTF
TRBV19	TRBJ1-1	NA	CASSPGHGTEAFF
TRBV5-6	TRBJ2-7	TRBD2	CASSLGTSGRSYEQYF
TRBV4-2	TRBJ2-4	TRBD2	CASSQATAGGDRAKNIQYF
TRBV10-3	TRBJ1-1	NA	CAIRQSSSEAFF
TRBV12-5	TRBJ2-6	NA	CASGLAGGGGANVLTF